This TCR beta chain was obtained from a study of patients and donors after allogeneic stem cell transplantation (dated by TCRdb to the early 2020s). Details on this clonotype: No antigen is known for it. Qualities for individual bases were not recorded, and no much larger clone is one base off.

Via the germline V gene (reference sequence), CDR1 is LNHNV and CDR2 YYDKDF. Inclusive of the bounding cysteine and phenylalanine, the CDR3 is 15 residues long. The sequence is cut down to CDR3 DNA, 45 bases in frame from base 1. A distance of 8 bases separates the germline ends of V and J, which lose 2 bases and 0 bases respectively. The library was built by means of RT-PCR. Sequencing was carried out with a NextSeq 550. TCRdb reprocessing: public reads trimmed at Q25 with fastp, clones called with MiXCR, in-frame beta chains kept. Each CDR3 protein appears once, grouped with its most common genes and DNA. The sample profile shows around 17,000 distinct CDR3 sequences; approximately 25% of them were found once. The ten largest account for 36% of the sample.

Sequencing was done on a sample of blood, either unsorted or a sorted T cell fraction (not recorded which). The chain links TRBV15 with TRBJ1-5, with no confidently assigned D gene. The TCR was taken from a human donor who was either an allogeneic HSCT recipient or a stem cell or donor lymphocyte infusion donor (not recorded which). It is not recorded whose cells these are; they may come from a transplant donor. The DNA sequence reads TGTGCCACCAGCAGAACAGTCTATAGCAATCAGCCCCAGCATTTT. Its translation is CATSRTVYSNQPQHF.